This TCR beta chain originates from a study of blood T cells in healthy people across ages. Trimming took 6 bases from V and 11 from J, leaving 25 bases between them. The CDR3 runs to 15 residues. CDR1 is MDHEN and CDR2 is SYDVKM in the germline V gene. Donors were systemically healthy Caucasian individuals from Russia aged roughly 6 to 95 years. This clonotype was seen just once. The antigen is undetermined. Study results and caveats: Unsorted PBMCs prevented conclusive naive versus antigen-experienced comparison. The percentage of naive T cells correlated strongly with TCR beta diversity.

A second PCR, run for roughly 7 to 12 cycles, used a sample-barcoded 5' primer plus a J-beta primer mix. Per-sample output comprised a minimum of 2.5 million paired-end reads containing CDR3. TCRdb re-analysed the 5' RACE reads in MiXCR, keeping a single row per CDR3 protein. Here the sample spans some 670,000 distinct CDR3 sequences, about 50% being singletons. This TCR derives from a woman of 80 years or more in good health. The genes are TRBV28 and TRBJ2-5; D is unclear. The sequenced material came from blood. CDR3 nucleotides: TGTGCCAGCAGATTAAGTCAACTAAGAGAAGTTGAGCAGTACTTC. This codes for CASRLSQLREVEQYF.